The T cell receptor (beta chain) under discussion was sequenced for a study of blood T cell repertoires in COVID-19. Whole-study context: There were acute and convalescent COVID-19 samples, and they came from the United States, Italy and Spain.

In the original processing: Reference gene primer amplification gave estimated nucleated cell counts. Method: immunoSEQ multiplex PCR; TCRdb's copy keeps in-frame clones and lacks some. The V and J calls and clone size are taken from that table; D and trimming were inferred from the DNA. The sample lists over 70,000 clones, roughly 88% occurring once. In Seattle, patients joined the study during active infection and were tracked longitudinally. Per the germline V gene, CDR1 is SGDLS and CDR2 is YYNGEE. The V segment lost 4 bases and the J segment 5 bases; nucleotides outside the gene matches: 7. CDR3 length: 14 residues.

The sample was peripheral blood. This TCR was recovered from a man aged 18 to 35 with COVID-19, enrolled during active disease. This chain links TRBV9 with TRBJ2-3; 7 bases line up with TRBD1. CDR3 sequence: CASSPRTGIDTQYF. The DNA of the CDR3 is TGTGCCAGCAGCCCCCGGACAGGTATAGATACGCAGTATTTT.